This TCR beta chain was sequenced for a study of CD8 T cells in Susac syndrome. TEMRA cells were enriched by FACS, and CD4+ and CD8+ T cells were negatively isolated. RNA amounts of 0.5 to 1 ug underwent reverse transcription with random hexamers. An immunoSEQ multiplex PCR amplified TCR beta CDR3 over 54 Vbeta and 13 Jbeta. MiXCR was run by TCRdb on the immunoSEQ multiplex PCR reads, yielding one entry per CDR3 protein. This table has about 200,000 distinct CDR3 sequences, 90% to 95% appearing once. The source of this sequence is a human donor with multiple sclerosis. The sample taken for sequencing was CD4+ T cells from PBMCs.

The DNA of the CDR3 is TGTGCCACCAGCAGAGATCCGGGGTTCCGAGATACGCAGTATTTT. Protein sequence: CATSRDPGFRDTQYF. V gene TRBV15 combines with J gene TRBJ2-3; possible D gene TRBD2, 5 bases. Germline V gene data show CDR1 as LNHNV and CDR2 as YYDKDF (reference sequence). This CDR3 comprises 15 residues. Trimming cost V 0 bases and J 5 bases, with 12 bases left between them.